Detailed here is one TCR beta chain. As yet, its antigen is unknown. Trimming cost V 2 bases and J 1 base; bases outside gene matches: 8. The germline CDR1 and CDR2 sequences are SGHTA and FQGNSA. CDR3 length: 18 residues. This specimen belongs to a study of cytomegalovirus exposure and HLA in healthy donors. General study results and limits: The study flagged about 150 TCR beta chains as cytomegalovirus-associated. V- and J-gene trimming of TCR beta was linked (in a later analysis) to a missense DCLRE1C variant.

The PCR made use of 60 Vbeta and 13 Jbeta primers. Profiled with immunoSEQ multiplex PCR; TCRdb holds only in-frame clones, not every one. The top ten clones hold over 1.3% of a sample with about 160,000 clones, roughly 76% of them seen once. This chain links TRBV7-2 with TRBJ1-1; 12 nucleotides line up with TRBD1. This clonotype was obtained from a man in his fifties or sixties in good health and CMV-seronegative. Sequencing was carried out using PBMCs. In DNA form, the CDR3 reads TGTGCCAGCAGCTTACGCCCGGGACAGGGGGCGACGAACACTGAAGCTTTCTTT. Amino acid sequence: CASSLRPGQGATNTEAFF.